The 22 T cell receptor beta chains reported below all come from one sample, sequenced in a study of blood T cell repertoires in COVID-19. Assay: immunoSEQ multiplex PCR; the TCRdb copy retains only in-frame clones and omits some. The sample includes approximately 170,000 clones, under 95% of them seen just once. The sequenced sample was peripheral blood. The receptor source for this set is a man aged 60 to 69 with active or convalescent COVID-19.

The chain uses TRBV5-1 and TRBJ1-4; D is perhaps TRBD1 (6 bases). The CDR3 is made up of 15 amino acids. Deletions cut 0 bases from V and 8 bases from J, with 14 bases between. The germline gives CDR1 SGHRS, CDR2 YFSETQ. The CDR3 loop is CASSLEGGVGEKLFF. The CDR3 DNA reads TGCGCCAGCAGCTTGGAAGGGGGAGTAGGGGAAAAACTGTTTTTT.

The CDR3 coding sequence is TGTGCCAGCAGCCCACAGGGGGACTATGGCTACACCTTC. Amino acid sequence: CASSPQGDYGYTF. The chain is built from TRBV7-2 and TRBJ1-2; 8 positions match TRBD1. The CDR3 spans 13 residues. Losses at the gene ends were 5 bases for V and 3 bases for J; bases not matched to a gene: 2. From germline, CDR1 is SGHTA and CDR2 FQGNSA.

This chain links TRBV6-2 or TRBV6-3 with TRBJ1-2; TRBD1 matches at 9 bases. CDR1 is MNHEY, CDR2 SVGEGT, per germline. V lost 2 bases to trimming and J lost 4 bases; unmatched junction nucleotides: 8. The CDR3 is 16 residues long. CDR3 coding DNA: TGTGCCAGCAGTTACCCTACGACGGACAGGGGCTATGGCTACACCTTC. Amino acids: CASSYPTTDRGYGYTF.

The V and J genes are TRBV6-5 and TRBJ2-2, with TRBD1 as a possible D gene (6 bases). The V and J ends lost 2 bases and 1 base respectively, with 11 bases between them. Looked up from germline, CDR1 is MNHEY and CDR2 is SVGAGI. The CDR3 contains 16 residues. As DNA, the CDR3 is TGTGCCAGCAGTTACCGGCAGGGGATGAACACCGGGGAGCTGTTTTTT. It encodes CASSYRQGMNTGELFF.

This clone was seen only once. The chain uses TRBV5-1 and TRBJ2-7; 7 bases match TRBD1. The CDR3 has 16 amino acids. Germline V gene lookup returns CDR1 SGHRS and CDR2 YFSETQ. The V and J ends lost 0 bases and 0 bases, in that order; junction bases with no gene match: 6. In nucleotides, the CDR3 is TGCGCCAGCAGCTTGGAACAGGGGCCCAGCTCCTACGAGCAGTACTTC. Its translation: CASSLEQGPSSYEQYF.

The chain combines TRBV12-5 with TRBJ1-5; D is possibly TRBD1 (6 bases). From germline, CDR1 is LGHNT and CDR2 FRNRAP. V was trimmed by 4 bases and J by 0 bases, leaving 22 bases between them. The CDR3 loop spans 19 amino acids. The CDR3 DNA reads as TGTGCTAGTGGTTATTGGTTTCGGGGGGCAGCTACTAGCAATCAGCCCCAGCATTTT. This encodes CASGYWFRGAATSNQPQHF.

This rearrangement joins TRBV3-1 (or the pseudogene TRBV3-2) to TRBJ2-5, with 9 bases lining up with TRBD2. V was clipped by 3 bases and J by 5 bases; unmatched bases: 7. Germline V gene lookup returns CDR1 LGHDT and CDR2 YNNKEL (reference sequence). The CDR3 extends over 15 amino acids. CDR3 amino acids: CASSHAWTSVETQYF. CDR3 nucleotide sequence: TGTGCCAGCAGCCACGCCTGGACTAGCGTGGAGACCCAGTACTTC.

This chain uses TRBV7-8 with TRBJ2-3; weak D call: TRBD2 (6 bases). From germline, CDR1 is SGHVS and CDR2 FQNEAQ. This CDR3 is 18 amino acids long. The V end lost 6 bases, the J end lost 2 bases, and 24 bases lay between the germline ends. The CDR3 is CASRRTTSVAGITDTQYF. The CDR3 DNA is TGTGCCAGCAGACGCACAACCTCAGTTGCGGGGATCACAGATACGCAGTATTTT. The full variable domain, its missing parts supplied by reference TRBV7-8 and TRBJ2-3, is GAGVSQSPRYKVAKRGQDVALRCDPISGHVSLFWYQQALGQGPEFLTYFQNEAQLDKSGLPSDRFFAERPEGSVSTLKIQRTQQEDSAVYLCASRRTTSVAGITDTQYFGPGTRLTVL.

DNA for the CDR3: TGCAGTGCTACGACAGGGGTGGGAGCTTTCTTT. Its protein is CSATTGVGAFF. The rearrangement joins TRBV20-1 to TRBJ1-1; 8 nucleotides line up with TRBD1. This CDR3 spans 11 amino acids. After removal of 4 bases from V and 10 bases from J, the junction contained 5 bases not matched to a gene. Germline V gene data show CDR1 as DFQATT and CDR2 as SNEGSKA (reference sequence).

This CDR3 reads CASSSLASRQGFGNTIYF. DNA for the CDR3: TGTGCCAGCAGTTCGCTAGCGAGCCGACAGGGGTTTGGAAACACCATATATTTT. The rearrangement uses TRBV28 and TRBJ1-3, with 8 positions matching TRBD1. This CDR3 contains 18 residues. The V segment lost 4 bases and the J segment 3 bases; nucleotides outside the gene matches: 14. Per the germline V gene, CDR1 is MDHEN and CDR2 is SYDVKM.

V is TRBV10-3 and J is TRBJ1-1; TRBD1 is a possible D gene (5 bases). CDR1 ENHRY and CDR2 SYGVKD come from the germline V gene. Deletions cut 6 bases from V and 1 base from J, with 6 bases between. The CDR3 is 12 residues long. The DNA for the CDR3 is TGTGCCATCAGGACAGCGAACACTGAAGCTTTCTTT. Translation gives CAIRTANTEAFF.

The rearrangement uses TRBV7-2 and TRBJ1-2; the D is unclear. Germline loops: CDR1 SGHTA, CDR2 FQGNSA. The CDR3 runs 11 residues. Trimming took 5 bases from V and 8 from J, leaving 9 bases between them. In DNA, the CDR3 is TGTGCCAGCAGCGCCGGTAGAGGCTACACCTTC. Its protein product is CASSAGRGYTF.

The chain recombines TRBV11-2 with TRBJ2-2; D perhaps matches TRBD2 (6 bases). With 4 bases removed from V and 5 bases from J, the gap between germline ends came to 8 bases. Germline loops: CDR1 SGHAT, CDR2 FQNNGV. This CDR3 spans 13 amino acids. The CDR3 region has the DNA TGTGCCAGCAGCTGGCGGGGAACCGGGGAGCTGTTTTTT. Translated: CASSWRGTGELFF.

The V call is TRBV19, the J call TRBJ2-7, with D unclear. CDR1 is LNHDA, CDR2 SQIVND, per germline (reference sequence). V was shortened by 3 bases and J by 0 bases, with 9 bases between the two germline ends. CDR3 size: 14 residues. This CDR3 reads CASSMGPLSYEQYF. In DNA, the CDR3 is TGTGCCAGTAGTATGGGCCCCCTCTCCTACGAGCAGTACTTC.

V is TRBV29-1 and J is TRBJ2-7; TRBD1 agrees at 7 bases. CDR1 is SQVTM, CDR2 ANQGSEA, per germline. Trimming removed 5 bases from V and 0 bases from J; junction bases left unmatched: 7. The CDR3 is 14 amino acids. CDR3 bases: TGCAGCGTTCTCCCGGGACAGTTCTCCTACGAGCAGTACTTC. Translating gives CSVLPGQFSYEQYF.

The CDR3 loop reads CASSPFSPGAVLNTEAFF. DNA of the CDR3: TGCGCCAGCAGCCCGTTCTCCCCAGGGGCCGTCCTGAACACTGAAGCTTTCTTT. The V gene is TRBV4-1, the J gene TRBJ1-1, with D possibly matching TRBD1 (6 bases). Looked up from germline, CDR1 is MGHRA and CDR2 is YSYEKL. Trimming stripped 4 bases from V and 0 bases from J, with 21 bases between. The CDR3 is 18 amino acids.

In its sample, this clone was seen a few times. V is TRBV7-6 and J is TRBJ2-5; D gene uncertain. Germline assignment: CDR1 SGHVS and CDR2 FNYEAQ. This CDR3 spans 12 amino acids. Trimming cost V 5 bases and J 5 bases, with 9 bases left between them. The CDR3 DNA reads as TGTGCCAGCAGCAGGAGTGGCGAGACCCAGTACTTC. The encoded protein is CASSRSGETQYF.

The chain carries TRBV2 and TRBJ2-1, with 8 positions matching TRBD2. J gave up 9 bases and V 1 base, and 5 bases lay outside the gene matches. Germline V gene data show CDR1 as SNHLY and CDR2 as FYNNEI. This CDR3 is 14 amino acids long. The DNA for the CDR3 is TGTGCCAGCAGTGAAGAGCGGGGGCCCAGTGAGCAGTTCTTC. Translation gives CASSEERGPSEQFF.

The rearrangement links TRBV18 to TRBJ1-1; perhaps TRBD1 as D (6 bases). In germline, CDR1 is KGHSH, CDR2 LQKENI. Trimming cost V 4 bases and J 3 bases, with 12 bases left between them. The length of the CDR3 is 14 residues. CDR3 coding DNA: TGTGCCAGCTCACTACAGGGAACTGACACTGAAGCTTTCTTT. Translating gives CASSLQGTDTEAFF.

This clone has more than one count but fewer than ten. The chain uses TRBV18 and TRBJ2-7; the match to TRBD1 covers 9 bases. V was clipped by 4 bases and J by 2 bases; unmatched bases: 6. There are 15 residues in the CDR3. Germline V gene lookup returns CDR1 KGHSH and CDR2 LQKENI. This chain's CDR3 is CASSRPGTGPYEQYF. The CDR3 DNA sequence: TGTGCCAGCTCACGGCCCGGGACAGGGCCCTACGAGCAGTACTTC.

The gene calls are TRBV12-5 and TRBJ2-1; 8 nucleotides agree with TRBD2. The CDR3 totals 16 residues. Germline V gene sequence: CDR1 LGHNT, CDR2 FRNRAP. V lost 1 base and J lost 7; bases outside the gene matches: 9. CDR3 loop: CASGLGLGGGENEQFF. DNA for the CDR3: TGTGCTAGTGGTTTGGGCCTCGGGGGGGGTGAGAATGAGCAGTTCTTC. Drawing the rest from reference TRBV12-5 and TRBJ2-1, the complete variable domain is DARVTQTPRHKVTEMGQEVTMRCQPILGHNTVFWYRQTMMQGLELLAYFRNRAPLDDSGMPKDRFSAEMPDATLATLKIQPSEPRDSAVYFCASGLGLGGGENEQFFGPGTRLTVL.

The chain links TRBV19 to TRBJ2-6, with D possibly TRBD2 on 5 matching bases. V dropped 8 bases and J dropped 1 base, with 18 bases sitting between them. The CDR3 covers 17 residues. Germline CDR1 LNHDA, CDR2 SQIVND (reference sequence). The chain's CDR3 is CASLLRGSTSGANVLTF. CDR3 nucleotides: TGTGCCAGTCTGCTTCGTGGGAGTACTTCTGGGGCCAACGTCCTGACTTTC.